The 19 T cell receptor beta chains in this list originate from one sample, sequenced in a study of regulatory T cells in long-lasting Graves disease. The time point is: persistent/refractory GD, antithyroid drugs over 5 years with positive TRAb. RNA isolated from PBMCs was used to make the TCR library. Libraries of TCR beta came from iRepertoire HTBI primers plus Arm-PCR of CDR3 regions. One entry per CDR3 protein results from TCRdb running MiXCR on the multiplex PCR reads. The sample has approximately 290,000 distinct CDR3 sequences, 22% seen once; the top ten hold more than 50%. Here the sequenced sample was peripheral blood mononuclear cells (PBMCs), taken when the disease was refractory, from a patient treated with antithyroid drugs. These receptors came from a female donor with Graves disease.

This clonotype was seen many times. The CDR3 bases are TGTGCCAGCAGCTCCCTACCTGGAAACACCATATATTTT. This gives the protein CASSSLPGNTIYF. The rearrangement links TRBV6-2 or TRBV6-3 to TRBJ1-3; the D is unclear. Trimming removed 6 bases from V and 2 bases from J, with 8 bases in between. The length of the CDR3 is 13 residues. Germline loops: CDR1 MNHEY, CDR2 SVGEGT.

V and J are TRBV12-3 or TRBV12-4 and TRBJ2-7, with D possibly matching TRBD2 (6 bases). This CDR3 has 14 residues. Trimming stripped 2 bases from V and 2 bases from J, with 10 bases between. The CDR3 region has the DNA TGTGCCAGCAGTTTATGGGGGGAACCCTACGAGCAGTACTTC. Encoded protein: CASSLWGEPYEQYF.

The rearrangement uses TRBV5-1 and TRBJ2-1, with 9 bases matching TRBD2. The germline V gene has CDR1 SGHRS and CDR2 YFSETQ. The CDR3 extends over 14 amino acids. The V gene end was trimmed by 5 bases and the J gene end by 6 bases; junction bases not matched to a gene: 6. DNA of the CDR3: TGCGCCAGCAGTCTAGCGGGACTACGCAATGAGCAGTTCTTC. Translated: CASSLAGLRNEQFF. Based on the CDR3 plus reference TRBV5-1 and TRBJ2-1, the full variable domain is KAGVTQTPRYLIKTRGQQVTLSCSPISGHRSVSWYQQTPGQGLQFLFEYFSETQRNKGNFPGRFSGRQFSNSRSEMNVSTLELGDSALYLCASSLAGLRNEQFFGPGTRLTVL.

The V call is TRBV10-3, the J call TRBJ2-7; D call uncertain. V was trimmed by 1 base and J by 7 bases, leaving 8 bases between them. Germline V gene sequence: CDR1 ENHRY, CDR2 SYGVKD. This CDR3 is 12 amino acids long. The chain's CDR3 is CAISEYTEEQYF. In DNA, the CDR3 is TGTGCCATCAGTGAGTATACGGAGGAGCAGTACTTC.

This sequence joins TRBV29-1 and TRBJ2-7, with 8 bases identical to TRBD2. There are 13 residues in the CDR3. Per germline, CDR1 SQVTM and CDR2 ANQGSEA. The V gene end was trimmed by 4 bases and the J gene end by 6 bases; junction bases not matched to a gene: 8. The CDR3 sequence is CSVVLAATCEQYF. As DNA, the CDR3 is TGCAGCGTTGTACTAGCGGCAACCTGCGAGCAGTACTTC.

This clonotype was detected a few times. V is TRBV28 and J is TRBJ2-1; 8 bases fit TRBD1. V lost 3 bases and J lost 5; bases outside the gene matches: 6. This CDR3 spans 15 amino acids. CDR1 is MDHEN and CDR2 is SYDVKM in the germline V gene. CDR3 in DNA: TGTGCCAGCAGTTTTAGACAGGGGCCAAACAATGAGCAGTTCTTC. Protein sequence: CASSFRQGPNNEQFF.

For this clonotype: It may be a read error: a sequence one base away is much more abundant. The rearrangement joins TRBV18 to TRBJ2-5, with TRBD2 matching over 8 bases. J lost 7 bases, V lost 5 bases, and 6 bases had no gene match. The CDR3 length is 13 residues. Looked up from germline, CDR1 is KGHSH and CDR2 is LQKENI. CDR3 sequence: CASSSPAGGTQYF. CDR3 coding DNA: TGTGCCAGCTCAAGTCCGGCGGGAGGGACCCAGTACTTC.

This clonotype was recorded at least ten times. The V and J genes are TRBV28 and TRBJ2-7; the match to TRBD1 covers 7 bases. Germline V gene data show CDR1 as MDHEN and CDR2 as SYDVKM. Germline trimming cut 5 bases from V and 0 bases from J; bases unmatched to any gene: 4. This CDR3 comprises 14 residues. CDR3 in amino acids: CASSRQGVSYEQYF. The CDR3 DNA follows: TGTGCCAGCAGTCGACAGGGAGTCTCCTACGAGCAGTACTTC.

There are a few counts of this clonotype. This chain uses TRBV7-6 with TRBJ2-7; possibly TRBD2 for D (5 bases). The CDR3 has 13 residues. Germline V lookup: CDR1 SGHVS, CDR2 FNYEAQ. Trimming left V 5 bases short and J 7 bases short, with 15 bases between. The CDR3 here is CASSVTDLWEQYF. DNA for the CDR3: TGTGCCAGCAGCGTAACGGACTTGTGGGAGCAGTACTTC.

The chain joins TRBV6-1 to TRBJ2-7; tentatively, D is TRBD1 or TRBD2 (5 bases each). The germline V and J ends were trimmed by 3 bases and 10 bases, with 16 bases remaining between them. Germline V gene data show CDR1 as MNHNS and CDR2 as SASEGT. The CDR3 totals 13 residues. The CDR3 loop reads CASSEVGATAQYF. CDR3 nucleotide sequence: TGTGCCAGCAGTGAGGTCGGGGCTACAGCCCAGTACTTC.

This clonotype was detected ten times or more. This chain joins TRBV30 and TRBJ1-5; D is possibly TRBD1 (6 bases). The germline V gene encodes CDR1 GTSNPN and CDR2 SVGIG (reference sequence). The CDR3 is 13 amino acids. With 1 base removed from V and 4 bases from J, the gap between germline ends came to 8 bases. CDR3: CAWSGRGNQPQHF. CDR3 nucleotide sequence: TGTGCCTGGAGTGGCAGGGGAAATCAGCCCCAGCATTTT.

This clonotype was counted many times. This chain links TRBV2 with TRBJ1-1; D may be TRBD1 (5 bases). V dropped 6 bases and J dropped 3 bases, with 14 bases sitting between them. The length of the CDR3 is 14 residues. CDR1 and CDR2 from the germline V gene are SNHLY and FYNNEI. The CDR3 sequence: CASSKTVRDTEAFF. The DNA of the CDR3 is TGTGCCAGCAGCAAGACAGTCCGGGACACTGAAGCTTTCTTT.

Here the CDR3 DNA reads TGTGCCAGCAGCTTGACGGGAGACGTCGAGACCCAGTACTTC. Translated: CASSLTGDVETQYF. The rearrangement joins TRBV7-9 to TRBJ2-5; possible D gene TRBD2, 6 bases. Looked up from germline, CDR1 is SEHNR and CDR2 is FQNEAQ (reference sequence). The ends were cut back, 3 bases at V and 5 bases at J, with 13 bases in the middle. The CDR3 consists of 14 residues.

The rearrangement joins TRBV2 to TRBJ1-1, with 9 bases matching TRBD1. Germline V gene data show CDR1 as SNHLY and CDR2 as FYNNEI. This CDR3 is 16 amino acids long. V lost 8 bases and J lost 1; bases outside the gene matches: 11. The CDR3 DNA is TGTGCCAGCCGAGTCCCGGGACAGGGAAGGAACACTGAAGCTTTCTTT. This translates into CASRVPGQGRNTEAFF.

This clonotype has just a few counts. Written as DNA, the CDR3 is TGTGCCATCAGTGAGTCGGAGGGGACAGGTCCCTACGAGCAGTACTTC. Translating it yields CAISESEGTGPYEQYF. V and J are TRBV10-3 and TRBJ2-7, with 8 bases identical to TRBD1. Germline V CDR1 and CDR2: ENHRY, SYGVKD. The V gene end was trimmed by 0 bases and the J gene end by 2 bases; junction bases not matched to a gene: 6. The CDR3 loop spans 16 amino acids.

Points on this clonotype: A much larger clone lies one base from this, so it may be a read error. CDR3 coding DNA: TGTGCCAGCAACGATGGGGGCCAGAGCAATCAGCCCCAGCATTTT. It yields the protein CASNDGGQSNQPQHF. The chain uses TRBV7-2 and TRBJ1-5, with a tentative D call TRBD1 (6 bases). The germline V gene encodes CDR1 SGHTA and CDR2 FQGNSA. The CDR3 has 15 amino acids. The V and J ends lost 7 bases and 1 base respectively, with 14 bases between them.

This chain links TRBV27 with TRBJ2-3; 8 nucleotides match TRBD2. V was clipped by 6 bases and J by 3 bases; unmatched bases: 11. This CDR3 spans 16 amino acids. Germline lookup yields CDR1 MNHEY and CDR2 SMNVEV (reference sequence). This CDR3 is CASSPSQRETTDTQYF. In DNA form, the CDR3 reads TGTGCCAGCAGCCCATCCCAGCGGGAGACTACAGATACGCAGTATTTT.

The V gene is TRBV5-4, the J gene TRBJ1-2; 11 positions match TRBD1. The CDR3 totals 18 residues. V was clipped by 0 bases and J by 4 bases; unmatched bases: 11. Per the germline V gene, CDR1 is SGHNT and CDR2 is YYREEE (reference sequence). The CDR3 DNA is TGTGCCAGCAGCTTGGCCCGGACAGGGGGCTTCTCGTTCTATGGCTACACCTTC. Its protein is CASSLARTGGFSFYGYTF.

This clonotype was detected ten times or more. This rearrangement joins TRBV28 to TRBJ2-4; no reliable D call. Germline-derived CDR1 and CDR2 are MDHEN and SYDVKM. The CDR3 is 15 amino acids. Trimming cost V 3 bases and J 2 bases, with 11 bases left between them. As DNA, the CDR3 is TGTGCCAGCAGTTTCAACTCGCCAACCAAAAACATTCAGTACTTC. Encoded protein: CASSFNSPTKNIQYF.